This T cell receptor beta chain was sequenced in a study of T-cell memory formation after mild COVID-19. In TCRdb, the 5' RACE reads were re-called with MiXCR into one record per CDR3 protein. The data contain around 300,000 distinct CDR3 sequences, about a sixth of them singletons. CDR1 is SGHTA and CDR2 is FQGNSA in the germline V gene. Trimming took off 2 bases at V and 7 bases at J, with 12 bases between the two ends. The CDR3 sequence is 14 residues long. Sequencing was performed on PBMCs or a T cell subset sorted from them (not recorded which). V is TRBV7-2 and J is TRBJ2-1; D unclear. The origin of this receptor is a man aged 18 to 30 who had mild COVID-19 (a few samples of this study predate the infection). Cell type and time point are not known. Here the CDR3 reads CASSLSRIDNEQFF. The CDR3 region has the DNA TGTGCCAGCAGCTTATCACGGATCGATAATGAGCAGTTCTTC.